One and the same sample provided the 19 T cell receptor beta chains below, sequenced in a study of cytomegalovirus exposure and HLA in healthy donors. The PCR employed 60 Vbeta primers together with 13 Jbeta primers. Some clones are missing from TCRdb's copy, which holds only in-frame ones; the method was immunoSEQ multiplex PCR. The sample includes over 80,000 clones, about 79% of them seen just once. Specimen: PBMCs. The receptor source for this set is a female donor in good health and CMV-seronegative.

This clone has only a few counts. The rearrangement links TRBV15 to TRBJ2-1; possible D gene TRBD1, 5 bases. V was trimmed by 0 bases and J by 7 bases, leaving 7 bases between them. This CDR3 is 13 amino acids long. Germline CDR1 and CDR2: LNHNV and YYDKDF (reference sequence). CDR3 nucleotide sequence: TGTGCCACCAGCAGAGAACAGGTAAATGAGCAGTTCTTC. Translation: CATSREQVNEQFF.

The rearrangement links TRBV7-9 to TRBJ1-5; TRBD1 matches 8 bases. Germline lookup yields CDR1 SEHNR and CDR2 FQNEAQ (reference sequence). V trimming: 5 bases; J trimming: 3 bases; junction bases outside the gene matches: 3. The CDR3 is 14 amino acids. DNA of the CDR3: TGTGCCAGCAGCACACAGGGGGACAATCAGCCCCAGCATTTT. Protein sequence: CASSTQGDNQPQHF.

The rearrangement joins TRBV6-1 to TRBJ2-7; 7 bases map to TRBD1. Germline trimming cut 7 bases from V and 1 base from J; bases unmatched to any gene: 7. Per the germline V gene, CDR1 is MNHNS and CDR2 is SASEGT. The CDR3 runs to 14 residues. The CDR3 DNA reads TGTGCCAGCATCGGGACAGCTAAATCCTACGAGCAGTACTTC. Translating it yields CASIGTAKSYEQYF.

The V call is TRBV28, the J call TRBJ1-4; D not certain. Germline V gene lookup returns CDR1 MDHEN and CDR2 SYDVKM. Trimming left V 1 base short and J 8 bases short, with 11 bases between. This CDR3 region has 14 residues. CDR3 sequence: CASSLLNSDEKLFF. The CDR3 bases are TGTGCCAGCAGTTTATTAAACAGTGACGAAAAACTGTTTTTT.

V is TRBV2 and J is TRBJ2-7, with 9 bases fitting TRBD2. This CDR3 contains 15 residues. Germline CDR1 SNHLY, CDR2 FYNNEI. After removal of 3 bases from V and 3 bases from J, the junction contained 6 bases not matched to a gene. The CDR3 here is CASSEQSGGNYEQYF. The CDR3 bases are TGTGCCAGCAGTGAGCAAAGCGGGGGGAACTACGAGCAGTACTTC. Combining the CDR3 with reference TRBV2 and TRBJ2-7 gives the whole variable domain EPEVTQTPSHQVTQMGQEVILRCVPISNHLYFYWYRQILGQKVEFLVSFYNNEISEKSEIFDDQFSVERPDGSNFTLKIRSTKLEDSAMYFCASSEQSGGNYEQYFGPGTRLTVT.

This rearrangement joins TRBV7-9 to TRBJ2-7; 9 bases fit TRBD1. CDR1 is SEHNR and CDR2 is FQNEAQ in the germline V gene (reference sequence). This CDR3 has 15 amino acids. Germline trimming cut 7 bases from V and 6 bases from J; bases unmatched to any gene: 13. This CDR3 is CASTYPGQGIGEQYF. CDR3 bases: TGTGCCAGCACCTATCCGGGACAGGGAATTGGCGAGCAGTACTTC.

The chain employs TRBV7-2 and TRBJ2-3, with 10 nucleotides matching TRBD1. V dropped 5 bases and J dropped 4; count of bases not matched to a gene: 6. Germline CDR1 SGHTA, CDR2 FQGNSA. CDR3 length: 15 residues. The CDR3 loop is CASSTGQGSSDTQYF. For the CDR3, the DNA is TGTGCCAGCAGCACGGGACAGGGGAGTTCAGATACGCAGTATTTT.

V gene TRBV6-5 combines with J gene TRBJ2-3; D is possibly TRBD1 (5 bases). Trimming removed 2 bases from V and 1 base from J, with 7 bases in between. The CDR3 covers 14 residues. Germline assignment: CDR1 MNHEY and CDR2 SVGAGI. CDR3 region: CASSYRGGTDTQYF. The CDR3 nucleotides read TGTGCCAGCAGTTACAGGGGTGGCACAGATACGCAGTATTTT.

The chain employs TRBV4-1 and TRBJ2-5; D perhaps matches TRBD1 (7 bases). CDR3 length: 16 residues. Germline-derived CDR1 and CDR2 are MGHRA and YSYEKL. The V gene lost 4 bases and the J gene lost 3 bases, with 18 bases spanning the gap. The DNA for the CDR3 is TGCGCCAGCAGCCTTGGGCAGGGGGGATTCGAAGAGACCCAGTACTTC. This sequence encodes CASSLGQGGFEETQYF.

This clone was counted only a few times. The chain combines TRBV5-8 with TRBJ1-5; 9 bases fit TRBD1. Germline V gene data show CDR1 as SGHTS and CDR2 as YDEGEE. The CDR3 runs 15 residues. J lost 3 bases, V lost 2 bases, and 3 bases had no gene match. The CDR3 DNA reads as TGTGCCAGCAGCTTCGGGACAGGGATCAATCAGCCCCAGCATTTT. Protein sequence: CASSFGTGINQPQHF.

CDR3 bases: TGTGCCAGCAGCTTTAACGGAGGCGAGCAGTACTTC. It translates to CASSFNGGEQYF. The chain is built from TRBV5-6 and TRBJ2-7; tentative D call: TRBD2 (5 bases). The germline V gene has CDR1 SGHDT and CDR2 YYEEEE. CDR3 length: 12 amino acids. V shed 2 bases and J shed 6 bases, with 9 bases lying between them.

This clone was observed a single time. The genes are TRBV9 and TRBJ1-5; D is uncertain. Trimming stripped 0 bases from V and 7 bases from J, with 11 bases between. The CDR3 runs 14 residues. Per the germline V gene, CDR1 is SGDLS and CDR2 is YYNGEE. CDR3 in amino acids: CASSVDQRGQPQHF. The CDR3 DNA reads as TGTGCCAGCAGCGTAGATCAACGCGGGCAGCCCCAGCATTTT. Using reference TRBV9 and TRBJ1-5 for the parts outside the CDR3, the full variable domain is DSGVTQTPKHLITATGQRVTLRCSPRSGDLSVYWYQQSLDQGLQFLIQYYNGEERAKGNILERFSAQQFPDLHSELNLSSLELGDSALYFCASSVDQRGQPQHFGDGTRLSIL.

V usage is TRBV6-6 and J usage is TRBJ1-4, with TRBD1 matching over 10 bases. Germline V gene lookup returns CDR1 MNHNY and CDR2 SVGAGI (reference sequence). After removal of 6 bases from V and 5 bases from J, the junction contained 3 bases not matched to a gene. The CDR3 is made up of 14 amino acids. CDR3 protein: CASRWDRGNEKLFF. The CDR3, as DNA: TGTGCCAGCAGATGGGACAGGGGAAATGAAAAACTGTTTTTT.

This chain joins TRBV7-8 and TRBJ2-3; TRBD2 matches at 8 bases. CDR3 size: 14 residues. Germline CDR1 is SGHVS and CDR2 is FQNEAQ. The V gene end was trimmed by 1 base and the J gene end by 3 bases; junction bases not matched to a gene: 0. CDR3: CASSLVAGTDTQYF. The CDR3 nucleotides are TGTGCCAGCAGCTTAGTAGCGGGGACAGATACGCAGTATTTT.

The chain employs TRBV14 and TRBJ2-3; TRBD2 aligns across 12 bases. J lost 4 bases, V lost 5 bases, and 7 bases had no gene match. Germline loops: CDR1 SGHDN, CDR2 FVKESK. The CDR3 covers 16 residues. CDR3 sequence reads: CASSTRTSGISDTQYF. The CDR3 DNA is TGTGCCAGCAGCACCCGGACTAGCGGGATTTCAGATACGCAGTATTTT. Supplemented by reference TRBV14 and TRBJ2-3, the full variable domain reads EAGVTQFPSHSVIEKGQTVTLRCDPISGHDNLYWYRRVMGKEIKFLLHFVKESKQDESGMPNNRFLAERTGGTYSTLKVQPAELEDSGVYFCASSTRTSGISDTQYFGPGTRLTVL.

The rearrangement uses TRBV5-4 and TRBJ2-7, with TRBD2 matching over 8 bases. From germline, CDR1 is SGHNT and CDR2 YYREEE (reference sequence). Trimming cost V 2 bases and J 3 bases; bases outside gene matches: 7. This CDR3 contains 15 residues. In DNA form, the CDR3 reads TGTGCCAGCAGCTTCGGGGGGGGATCATTCTACGAGCAGTACTTC. Translation: CASSFGGGSFYEQYF. The full variable domain, completed using reference TRBV5-4 and TRBJ2-7, is ETGVTQSPTHLIKTRGQQVTLRCSSQSGHNTVSWYQQALGQGPQFIFQYYREEENGRGNFPPRFSGLQFPNYSSELNVNALELDDSALYLCASSFGGGSFYEQYFGPGTRLTVT.

The chain recombines TRBV9 with TRBJ2-6; D gene uncertain. V was pared by 7 bases and J by 0 bases, with 8 bases between. Germline assignment: CDR1 SGDLS and CDR2 YYNGEE. The CDR3 has 14 amino acids. The CDR3: CASGQASGANVLTF. CDR3 nucleotides: TGTGCCAGCGGCCAGGCCTCTGGGGCCAACGTCCTGACTTTC.

CDR3 protein: CATSPRRSTDTQYF. In nucleotides, the CDR3 is TGTGCCACCAGCCCTCGTCGGAGCACAGATACGCAGTATTTT. V gene TRBV15 combines with J gene TRBJ2-3; no clear D gene. With 5 bases removed from V and 0 bases from J, the gap between germline ends came to 9 bases. This CDR3 contains 14 residues. CDR1 is LNHNV and CDR2 is YYDKDF in the germline V gene (reference sequence).

The chain has TRBV4-1 and TRBJ1-4, with D possibly TRBD1 on 5 matching bases. The V and J ends lost 0 bases and 6 bases respectively, with 17 bases between them. The CDR3 contains 17 residues. Germline V gene data show CDR1 as MGHRA and CDR2 as YSYEKL. CDR3 in DNA: TGCGCCAGCAGCCAAGAACTCGTGGGGCAGCCCTATGAAAAACTGTTTTTT. Protein product: CASSQELVGQPYEKLFF.